The TCR beta chain under discussion was sequenced for a study of blood T cell repertoires in COVID-19. About the study: The United States, Italy and Spain supplied acute and convalescent COVID-19 samples.

Study processing details: Estimated nucleated cell counts came from reference gene primer amplification. Profiled with immunoSEQ multiplex PCR; TCRdb holds only in-frame clones, not every one. For V, J and clone size, that table is used; D and trimming come from the DNA. This sample carries 30,000 to 45,000 clones, roughly 87% of them seen once, and the ten largest clones take around 7%. The germline V gene encodes CDR1 MDHEN and CDR2 SYDVKM. The CDR3 contains 17 residues. The V and J ends lost 2 bases and 1 base, in that order; junction bases with no gene match: 7. This TCR was recovered from a human donor in a cohort sampled during active COVID-19. The sample taken for sequencing was peripheral blood. The chain employs TRBV28 and TRBJ2-1; 8 nucleotides line up with TRBD1. The CDR3 is CASSLPRTGLSYNEQFF. CDR3 nucleotides: TGTGCCAGCAGTTTACCTCGGACAGGGCTATCCTACAATGAGCAGTTCTTC.